This is a list of T cell receptor beta chains from one sample in a study of blood T cell repertoires in COVID-19. Generated by immunoSEQ multiplex PCR, the TCRdb table keeps only in-frame clones and is missing some. The sample contains roughly 290,000 clones, about 90% of which appear only once. The sample taken for sequencing was PBMCs or T cells enriched from blood (not recorded which). These receptors were taken from a woman aged 18-29 years with acute COVID-19. Each CDR3 is given with its conserved first and last residue. D genes are given only for firm matches. Only some rows state a clone size, as once, few, many or a class for expanded clones.

V	D	size	J	DNA	CDR3
TRBV7-9	TRBD2	once	TRBJ2-3	TGTGCCAGCAGCTTAGGGACTAGCGGGAGGGTGAAAACCCCAGATACGCAGTATTTT	CASSLGTSGRVKTPDTQYF
TRBV19	TRBD1	.	TRBJ1-5	TGTGCCAGTAGTCCTCCGGGACAGGGGGAGGCAATTGTGCAGCCCCAGCATTTT	CASSPPGQGEAIVQPQHF
TRBV5-6	.	.	TRBJ1-6	TGTGCCAGCAGCTGGCGGGCAGCCAATTCACCCCTCCACTTT	CASSWRAANSPLHF
TRBV3-1/TRBV3-2	.	.	TRBJ2-3	TGTGCCAGCAGCCAATGGAGGTGGTGGACGCAGTATTTT	CASSQWRWWTQYF
TRBV5-1	.	.	TRBJ1-5	TGCGCCAGCAGCACGGGGTTTAGCAATCAGCCCCAGCATTTT	CASSTGFSNQPQHF
TRBV11-2	TRBD1	.	TRBJ2-7	TGTGCCAGCAGTCCGACAGGGTGGTCTCTCGAGCAGTACTTC	CASSPTGWSLEQYF
TRBV7-9	.	once	TRBJ1-3	TGTGCCAGCAGCCCTCCGGCGACAGGCAGCTCTGGAAACACCATATATTTT	CASSPPATGSSGNTIYF
TRBV3-1/TRBV3-2	.	.	TRBJ1-5	TGTGCCAGCAGCCTCGACAGAAACAATCAGCCCCAGCATTTT	CASSLDRNNQPQHF
TRBV27	TRBD2	.	TRBJ2-1	TGTGCCAGCAGTTATACTAGCGCCGATGAGCAGTTCTTC	CASSYTSADEQFF
TRBV28	TRBD1	.	TRBJ2-5	TGTGCCAGCAGTTTATGGGACAGGCACCAAGAGACCCAGTACTTC	CASSLWDRHQETQYF
TRBV24-1	.	once	TRBJ2-3	TGTGCCACCAGTGATTTAGGATTGGAGACAGATACGCAGTATTTT	CATSDLGLETDTQYF
TRBV4-1	.	few	TRBJ1-1	TGCGCCAGCAGCCAAGATCCGGACAGCCGAATGCCGGGGAACACTGAAGCTTTCTTT	CASSQDPDSRMPGNTEAFF
TRBV5-6	TRBD1	many	TRBJ2-1	TGTGCCAGCAGCGTGGGACAGACCTACAATGAGCAGTTCTTC	CASSVGQTYNEQFF
TRBV4-1	.	.	TRBJ1-1	TGCGCCAGCAGCCAAGATTTGGGACAGAACACTGAAGCTTTCTTT	CASSQDLGQNTEAFF
TRBV28	.	once	TRBJ2-2	TGTGCCAGCAGTTTATTCCGGGTCACCGGGGAGCTGTTTTTT	CASSLFRVTGELFF
TRBV14	TRBD2	.	TRBJ2-7	TGTGCCAGCAGCCTACCGGGACTAGCGTCCGAGCAGTACTTC	CASSLPGLASEQYF
TRBV5-1	.	.	TRBJ2-7	TGCGCCAGCAGCTCGAAACAGGGATCTCTTTGGGAGCAGTACTTC	CASSSKQGSLWEQYF
TRBV19	TRBD2	.	TRBJ2-1	TGTGCCAGTAGTGCCTCCCTAGCGGGAGGTGGGAACAATGAGCAGTTCTTC	CASSASLAGGGNNEQFF